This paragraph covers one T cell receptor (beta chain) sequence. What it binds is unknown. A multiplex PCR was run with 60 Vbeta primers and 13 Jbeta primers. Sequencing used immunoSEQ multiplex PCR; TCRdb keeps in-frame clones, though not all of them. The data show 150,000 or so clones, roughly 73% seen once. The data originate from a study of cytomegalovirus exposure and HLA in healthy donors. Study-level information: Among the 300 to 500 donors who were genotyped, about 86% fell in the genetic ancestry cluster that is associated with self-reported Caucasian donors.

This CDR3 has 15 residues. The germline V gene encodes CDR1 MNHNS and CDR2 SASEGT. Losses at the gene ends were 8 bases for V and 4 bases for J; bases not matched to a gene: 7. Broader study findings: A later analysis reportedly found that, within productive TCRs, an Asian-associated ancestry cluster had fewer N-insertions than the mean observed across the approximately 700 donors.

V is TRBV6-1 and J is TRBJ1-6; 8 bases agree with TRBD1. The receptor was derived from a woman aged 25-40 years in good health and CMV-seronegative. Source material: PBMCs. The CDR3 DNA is TGTGCCAGCGACGTAAGACAGGGGTATAATTCACCCCTCCACTTT. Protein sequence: CASDVRQGYNSPLHF.